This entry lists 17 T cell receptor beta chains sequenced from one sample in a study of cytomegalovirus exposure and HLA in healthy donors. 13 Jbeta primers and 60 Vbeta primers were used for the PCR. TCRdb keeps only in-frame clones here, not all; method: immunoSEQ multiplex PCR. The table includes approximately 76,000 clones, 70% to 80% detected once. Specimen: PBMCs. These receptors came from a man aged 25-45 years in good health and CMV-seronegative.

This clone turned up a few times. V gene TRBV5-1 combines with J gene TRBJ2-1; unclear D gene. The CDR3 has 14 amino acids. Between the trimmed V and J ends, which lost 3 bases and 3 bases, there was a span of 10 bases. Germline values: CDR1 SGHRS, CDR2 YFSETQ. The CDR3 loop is CASSSRWLYNEQFF. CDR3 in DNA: TGCGCCAGCAGCTCCCGATGGCTCTACAATGAGCAGTTCTTC. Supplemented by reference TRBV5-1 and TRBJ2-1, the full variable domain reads KAGVTQTPRYLIKTRGQQVTLSCSPISGHRSVSWYQQTPGQGLQFLFEYFSETQRNKGNFPGRFSGRQFSNSRSEMNVSTLELGDSALYLCASSSRWLYNEQFFGPGTRLTVL.

CDR3 coding DNA: TGTGCCAGCTCCCGACAGGGGGATGGCTACACCTTC. It codes for CASSRQGDGYTF. This sequence joins TRBV18 and TRBJ1-2; TRBD1 agrees at 9 bases. Trimming took 6 bases from V and 6 from J; bases not matched to a gene: 2. This CDR3 comprises 12 residues. CDR1 is KGHSH, CDR2 LQKENI, per germline.

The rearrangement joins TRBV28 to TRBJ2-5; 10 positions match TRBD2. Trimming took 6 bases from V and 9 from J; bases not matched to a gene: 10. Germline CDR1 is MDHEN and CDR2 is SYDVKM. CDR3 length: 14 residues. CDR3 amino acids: CASRPGTSVGSQYF. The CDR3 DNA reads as TGTGCCAGCAGACCTGGGACTAGCGTTGGGTCCCAGTACTTC.

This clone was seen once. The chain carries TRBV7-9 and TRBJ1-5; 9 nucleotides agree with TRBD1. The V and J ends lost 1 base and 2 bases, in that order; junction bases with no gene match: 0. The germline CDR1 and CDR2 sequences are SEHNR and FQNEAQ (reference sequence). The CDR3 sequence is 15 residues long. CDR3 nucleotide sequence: TGTGCCAGCAGCTTAGGGACAGGGGGCAATCAGCCCCAGCATTTT. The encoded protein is CASSLGTGGNQPQHF.

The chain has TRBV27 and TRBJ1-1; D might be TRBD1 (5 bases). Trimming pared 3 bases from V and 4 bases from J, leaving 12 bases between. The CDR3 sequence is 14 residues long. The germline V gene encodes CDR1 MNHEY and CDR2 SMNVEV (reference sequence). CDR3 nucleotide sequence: TGTGCCAGCAGTTTCGGGGGGAGGGCCACTGAAGCTTTCTTT. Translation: CASSFGGRATEAFF.

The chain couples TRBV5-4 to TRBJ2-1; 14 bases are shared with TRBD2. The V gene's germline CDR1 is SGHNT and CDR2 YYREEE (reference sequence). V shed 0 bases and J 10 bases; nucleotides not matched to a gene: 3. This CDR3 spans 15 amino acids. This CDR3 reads CASSLGTSGRYEQFF. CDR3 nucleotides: TGTGCCAGCAGCTTGGGGACTAGCGGGAGGTACGAGCAGTTCTTC.

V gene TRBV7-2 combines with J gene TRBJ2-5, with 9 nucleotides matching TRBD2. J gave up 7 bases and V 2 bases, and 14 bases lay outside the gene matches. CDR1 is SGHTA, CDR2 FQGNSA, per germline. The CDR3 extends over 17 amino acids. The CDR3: CASSLSSGEHTVGTQYF. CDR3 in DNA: TGTGCCAGCAGCTTATCTAGCGGGGAGCACACGGTGGGGACCCAGTACTTC.

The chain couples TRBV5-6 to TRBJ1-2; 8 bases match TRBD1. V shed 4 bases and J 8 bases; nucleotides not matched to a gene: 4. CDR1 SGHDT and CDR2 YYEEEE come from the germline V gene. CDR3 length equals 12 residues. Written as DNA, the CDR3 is TGTGCCAGCAGCCTTGGACAGGGAGGCTACACCTTC. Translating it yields CASSLGQGGYTF.

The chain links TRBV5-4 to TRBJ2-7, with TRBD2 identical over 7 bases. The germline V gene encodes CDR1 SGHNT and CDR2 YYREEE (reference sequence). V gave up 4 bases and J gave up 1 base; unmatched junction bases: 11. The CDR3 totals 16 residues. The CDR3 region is CASSLPRAGESYEQYF. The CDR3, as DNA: TGTGCCAGCAGCCTTCCACGGGCGGGAGAATCCTACGAGCAGTACTTC.

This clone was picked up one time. The CDR3 protein is CASRSGTTPTGELFF. For the CDR3, the DNA is TGTGCCAGCAGATCAGGGACAACCCCAACCGGGGAGCTGTTTTTT. The gene calls are TRBV9 and TRBJ2-2; perhaps TRBD1 as D (6 bases). Trimming cost V 5 bases and J 5 bases, with 16 bases left between them. Germline CDR1 and CDR2: SGDLS and YYNGEE. The CDR3 covers 15 residues.

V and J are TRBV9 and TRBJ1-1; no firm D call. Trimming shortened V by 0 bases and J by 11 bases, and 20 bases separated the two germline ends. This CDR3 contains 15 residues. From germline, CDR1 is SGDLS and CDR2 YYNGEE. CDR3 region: CASSVDGLRGSLAFF. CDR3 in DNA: TGTGCCAGCAGCGTAGACGGGCTCAGAGGGAGCTTGGCTTTCTTT.

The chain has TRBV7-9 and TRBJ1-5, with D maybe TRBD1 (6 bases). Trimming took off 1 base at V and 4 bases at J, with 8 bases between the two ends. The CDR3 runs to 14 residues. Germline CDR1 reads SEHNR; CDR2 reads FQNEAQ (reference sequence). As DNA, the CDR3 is TGTGCCAGCAGCTTAGACAGGGTTAATCAGCCCCAGCATTTT. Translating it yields CASSLDRVNQPQHF. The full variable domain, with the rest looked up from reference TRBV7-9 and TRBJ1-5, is DTGVSQNPRHKITKRGQNVTFRCDPISEHNRLYWYRQTLGQGPEFLTYFQNEAQLEKSRLLSDRFSAERPKGSFSTLEIQRTEQGDSAMYLCASSLDRVNQPQHFGDGTRLSIL.

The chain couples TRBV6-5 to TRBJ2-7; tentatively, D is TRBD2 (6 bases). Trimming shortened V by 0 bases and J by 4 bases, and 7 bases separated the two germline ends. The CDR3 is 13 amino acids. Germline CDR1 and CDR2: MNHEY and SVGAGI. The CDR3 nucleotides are TGTGCCAGCAGTTACTCCGGGACTTACGAGCAGTACTTC. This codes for CASSYSGTYEQYF.

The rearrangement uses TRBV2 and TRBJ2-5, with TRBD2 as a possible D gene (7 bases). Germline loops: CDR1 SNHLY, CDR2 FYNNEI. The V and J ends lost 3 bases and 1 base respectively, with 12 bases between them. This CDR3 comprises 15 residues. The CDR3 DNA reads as TGTGCCAGCAGTGACTTGGGGGGGCCCCAAGAGACCCAGTACTTC. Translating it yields CASSDLGGPQETQYF.

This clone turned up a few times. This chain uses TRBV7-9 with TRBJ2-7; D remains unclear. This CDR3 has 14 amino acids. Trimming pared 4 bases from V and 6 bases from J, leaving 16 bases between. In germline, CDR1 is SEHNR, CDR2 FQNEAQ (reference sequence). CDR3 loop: CASSSSGPPGEQYF. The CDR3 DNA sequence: TGTGCCAGCAGCTCGTCGGGTCCCCCGGGCGAGCAGTACTTC.

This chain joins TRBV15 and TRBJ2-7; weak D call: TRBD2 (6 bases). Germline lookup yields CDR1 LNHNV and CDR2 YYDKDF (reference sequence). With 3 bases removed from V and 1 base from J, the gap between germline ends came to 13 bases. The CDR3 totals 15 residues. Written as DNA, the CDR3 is TGTGCCACCAGCAGCGGCGGGGCTGGTTCCTACGAGCAGTACTTC. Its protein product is CATSSGGAGSYEQYF.

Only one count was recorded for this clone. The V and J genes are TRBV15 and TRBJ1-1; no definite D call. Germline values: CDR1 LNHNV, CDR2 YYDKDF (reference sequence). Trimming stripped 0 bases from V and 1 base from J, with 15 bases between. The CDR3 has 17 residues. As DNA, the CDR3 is TGTGCCACCAGCAGAGATTACTTTCGGTCGAGGAACACTGAAGCTTTCTTT. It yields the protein CATSRDYFRSRNTEAFF.